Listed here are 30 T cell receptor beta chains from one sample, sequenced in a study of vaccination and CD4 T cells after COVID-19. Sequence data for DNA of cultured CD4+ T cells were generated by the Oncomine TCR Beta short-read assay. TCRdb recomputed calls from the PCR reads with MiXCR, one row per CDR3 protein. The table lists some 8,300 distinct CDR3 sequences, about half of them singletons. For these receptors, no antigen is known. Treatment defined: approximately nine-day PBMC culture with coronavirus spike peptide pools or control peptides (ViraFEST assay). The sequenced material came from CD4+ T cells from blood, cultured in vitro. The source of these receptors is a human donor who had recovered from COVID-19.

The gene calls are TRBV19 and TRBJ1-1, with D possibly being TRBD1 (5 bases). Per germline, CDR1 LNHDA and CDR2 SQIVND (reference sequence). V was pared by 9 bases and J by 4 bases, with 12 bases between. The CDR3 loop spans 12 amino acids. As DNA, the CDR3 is TGTGCCAGCCAGGGCGGAGTCACTGAAGCTTTCTTT. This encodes CASQGGVTEAFF.

CDR3 coding DNA: TGCAGTGCTGCTGAGGGACGGTCCGCGTACACTGAAGCTTTCTTT. Amino acids: CSAAEGRSAYTEAFF. V is TRBV20-1 and J is TRBJ1-1; the D gene is possibly TRBD1 (5 bases). Trimming removed 5 bases from V and 3 bases from J, with 19 bases in between. The germline gives CDR1 DFQATT, CDR2 SNEGSKA (reference sequence). This CDR3 spans 15 amino acids.

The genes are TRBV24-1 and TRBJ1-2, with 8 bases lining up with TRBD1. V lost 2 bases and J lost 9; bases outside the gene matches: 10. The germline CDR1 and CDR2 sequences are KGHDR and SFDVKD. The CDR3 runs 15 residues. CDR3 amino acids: CATSDSLGTGARYTF. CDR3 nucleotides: TGTGCCACCAGTGATTCGCTAGGGACAGGAGCCCGCTACACCTTC.

DNA of the CDR3: TGTGCCAGCAGCCTCACCCGGACCTCTGGCGGCTACACCTTC. Translation gives CASSLTRTSGGYTF. This rearrangement joins TRBV7-3 to TRBJ1-2; D ambiguous. Trimming cost V 5 bases and J 8 bases, with 18 bases left between them. The CDR3 is 14 residues long. CDR1 and CDR2 (germline): SGHTA, FQGTGA.

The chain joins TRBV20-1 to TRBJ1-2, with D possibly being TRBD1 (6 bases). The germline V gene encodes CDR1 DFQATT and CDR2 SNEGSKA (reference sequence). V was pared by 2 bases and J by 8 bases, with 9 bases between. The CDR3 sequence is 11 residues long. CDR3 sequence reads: CSARTGTGYTF. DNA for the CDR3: TGCAGTGCTAGAACAGGGACAGGCTACACCTTC.

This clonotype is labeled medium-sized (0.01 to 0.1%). The CDR3 bases are TGTGCCAGCAGCTTTGTGACAGGGGGCAGGACAGATACGCAGTATTTT. This sequence encodes CASSFVTGGRTDTQYF. The chain joins TRBV12-1 to TRBJ2-3; TRBD1, the D gene given by the table, was not confirmed from the DNA. TRBV12-1 is shown as a pseudogene. The CDR3 sequence is 16 residues long.

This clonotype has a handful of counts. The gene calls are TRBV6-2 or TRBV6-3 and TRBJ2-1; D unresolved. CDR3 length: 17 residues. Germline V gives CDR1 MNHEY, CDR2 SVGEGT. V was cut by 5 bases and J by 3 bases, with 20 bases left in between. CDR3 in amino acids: CASSPAAPTSNYNEQFF. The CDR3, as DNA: TGTGCCAGCAGTCCCGCCGCCCCGACCAGCAACTACAATGAGCAGTTCTTC.

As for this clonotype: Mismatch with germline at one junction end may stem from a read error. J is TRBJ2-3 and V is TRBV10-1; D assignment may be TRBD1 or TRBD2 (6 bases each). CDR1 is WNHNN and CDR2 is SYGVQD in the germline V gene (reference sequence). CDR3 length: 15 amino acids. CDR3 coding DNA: TGCGCCAGCAGTGATGGAGGGGGTTTGACAGATGCGCAGTATTTT. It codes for CASSDGGGLTDAQYF.

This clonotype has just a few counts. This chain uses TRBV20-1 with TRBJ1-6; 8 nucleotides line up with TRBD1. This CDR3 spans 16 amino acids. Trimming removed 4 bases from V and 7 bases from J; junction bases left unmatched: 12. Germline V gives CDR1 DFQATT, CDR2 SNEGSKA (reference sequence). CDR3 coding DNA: TGCAGTGCTACCTCCAAGACAGGGGCGACGAATTCACCCCTCCACTTT. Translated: CSATSKTGATNSPLHF.

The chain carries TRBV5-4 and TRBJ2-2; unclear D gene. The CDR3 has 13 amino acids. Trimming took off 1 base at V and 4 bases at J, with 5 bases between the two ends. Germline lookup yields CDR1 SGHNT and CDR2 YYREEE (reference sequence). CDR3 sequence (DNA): TGTGCCAGCAGCTTGACAATCACCGGGGAGCTGTTTTTT. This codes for CASSLTITGELFF.

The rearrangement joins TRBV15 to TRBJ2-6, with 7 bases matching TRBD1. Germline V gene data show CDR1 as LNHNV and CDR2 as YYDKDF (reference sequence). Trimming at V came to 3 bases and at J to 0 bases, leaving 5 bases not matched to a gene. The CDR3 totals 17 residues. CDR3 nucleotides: TGTGCCACCAGCAGTAGGGGGCGAGACTCTGGGGCCAACGTCCTGACTTTC. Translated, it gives CATSSRGRDSGANVLTF.

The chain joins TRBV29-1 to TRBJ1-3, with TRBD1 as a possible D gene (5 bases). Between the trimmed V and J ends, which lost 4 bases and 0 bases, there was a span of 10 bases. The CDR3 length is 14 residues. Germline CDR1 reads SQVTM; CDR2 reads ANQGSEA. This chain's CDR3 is CSVGAGGSGNTIYF. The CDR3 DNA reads TGCAGCGTTGGGGCTGGGGGCTCTGGAAACACCATATATTTT. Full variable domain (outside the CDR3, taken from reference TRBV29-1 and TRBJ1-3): SAVISQKPSRDICQRGTSLTIQCQVDSQVTMMFWYRQQPGQSLTLIATANQGSEATYESGFVIDKFPISRPNLTFSTLTVSNMSPEDSSIYLCSVGAGGSGNTIYFGEGSWLTVV.

The CDR3 is CASAKGHLHSTDTQYF. The CDR3 nucleotides are TGCGCCAGCGCCAAAGGACACTTGCATAGCACAGATACGCAGTATTTT. The rearrangement uses TRBV5-1 and TRBJ2-3; a possible D gene is TRBD1 (5 bases). Germline lookup yields CDR1 SGHRS and CDR2 YFSETQ. The CDR3 consists of 16 residues. With 7 bases removed from V and 0 bases from J, the gap between germline ends came to 18 bases.

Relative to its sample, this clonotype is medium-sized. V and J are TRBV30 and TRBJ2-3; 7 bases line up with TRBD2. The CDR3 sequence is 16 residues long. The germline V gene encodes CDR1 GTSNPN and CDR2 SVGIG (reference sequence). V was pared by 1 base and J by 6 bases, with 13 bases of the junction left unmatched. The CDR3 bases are TGTGCCTGGAGTGACAAGACTAGCACCTTCATGGATACGCAGTATTTT. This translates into CAWSDKTSTFMDTQYF.

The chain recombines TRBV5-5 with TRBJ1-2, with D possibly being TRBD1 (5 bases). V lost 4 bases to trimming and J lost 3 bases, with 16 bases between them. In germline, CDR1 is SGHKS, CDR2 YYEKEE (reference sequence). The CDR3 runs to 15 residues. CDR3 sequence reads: CASSRRGPQDYGYTF. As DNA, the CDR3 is TGTGCCAGCAGCCGACGGGGACCCCAAGACTATGGCTACACCTTC.

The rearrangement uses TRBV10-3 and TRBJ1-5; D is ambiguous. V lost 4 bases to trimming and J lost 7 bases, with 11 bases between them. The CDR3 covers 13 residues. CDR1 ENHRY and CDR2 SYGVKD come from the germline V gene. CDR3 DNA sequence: TGTGCCATCAGTGTTACCCTGGGACAGCCCCAGCATTTT. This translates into CAISVTLGQPQHF.

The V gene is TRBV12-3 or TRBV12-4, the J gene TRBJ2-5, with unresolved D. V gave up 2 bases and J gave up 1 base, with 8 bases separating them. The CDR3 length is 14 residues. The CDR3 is CASSLMATQETQYF. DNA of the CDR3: TGTGCCAGCAGTTTAATGGCTACCCAAGAGACCCAGTACTTC.

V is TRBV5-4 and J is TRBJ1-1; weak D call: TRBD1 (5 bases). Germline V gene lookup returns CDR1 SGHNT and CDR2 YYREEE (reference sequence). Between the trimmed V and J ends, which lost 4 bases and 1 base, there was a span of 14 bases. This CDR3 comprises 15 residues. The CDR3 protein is CASSKGTAGNTEAFF. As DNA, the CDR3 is TGTGCCAGCAGCAAAGGGACGGCCGGGAACACTGAAGCTTTCTTT.

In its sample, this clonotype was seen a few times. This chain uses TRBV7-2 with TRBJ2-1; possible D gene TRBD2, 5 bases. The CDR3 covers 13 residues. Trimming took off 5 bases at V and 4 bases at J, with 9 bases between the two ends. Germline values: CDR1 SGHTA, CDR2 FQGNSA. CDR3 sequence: CASSPGSYNEQFF. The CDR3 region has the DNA TGTGCCAGCAGCCCGGGATCTTACAATGAGCAGTTCTTC.

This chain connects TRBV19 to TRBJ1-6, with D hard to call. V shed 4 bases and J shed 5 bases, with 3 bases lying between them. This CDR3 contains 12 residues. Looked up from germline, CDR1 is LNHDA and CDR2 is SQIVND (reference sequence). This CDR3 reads CASSKDNSPLHF. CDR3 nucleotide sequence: TGTGCCAGTAGTAAAGATAATTCACCCCTCCACTTT. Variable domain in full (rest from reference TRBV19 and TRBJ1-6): DGGITQSPKYLFRKEGQNVTLSCEQNLNHDAMYWYRQDPGQGLRLIYYSQIVNDFQKGDIAEGYSVSREKKESFPLTVTSAQKNPTAFYLCASSKDNSPLHFGNGTRLTVT.

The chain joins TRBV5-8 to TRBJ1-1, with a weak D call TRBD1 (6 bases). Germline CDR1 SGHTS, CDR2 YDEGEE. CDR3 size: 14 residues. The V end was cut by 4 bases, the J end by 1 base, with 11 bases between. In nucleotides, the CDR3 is TGTGCCAGCAGCCGGGGACACGGGAACACTGAAGCTTTCTTT. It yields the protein CASSRGHGNTEAFF.

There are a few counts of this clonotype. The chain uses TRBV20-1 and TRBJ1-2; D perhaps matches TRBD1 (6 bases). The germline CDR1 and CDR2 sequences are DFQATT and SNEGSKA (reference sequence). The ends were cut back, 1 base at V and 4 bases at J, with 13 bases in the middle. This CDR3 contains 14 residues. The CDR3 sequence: CSARGIQGSYGYTF. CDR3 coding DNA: TGCAGTGCTAGAGGGATCCAGGGGAGCTATGGCTACACCTTC.

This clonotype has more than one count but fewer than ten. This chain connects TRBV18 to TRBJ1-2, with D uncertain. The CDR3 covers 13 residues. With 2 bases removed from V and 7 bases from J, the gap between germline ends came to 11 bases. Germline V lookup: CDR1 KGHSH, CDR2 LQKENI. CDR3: CASSPTGTAGYTF. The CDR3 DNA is TGTGCCAGCTCACCAACTGGAACGGCTGGCTACACCTTC.

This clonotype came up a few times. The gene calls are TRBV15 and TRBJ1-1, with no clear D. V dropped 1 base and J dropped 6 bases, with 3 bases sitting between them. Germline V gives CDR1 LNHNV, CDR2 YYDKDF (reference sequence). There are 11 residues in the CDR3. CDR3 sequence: CATSRGSEAFF. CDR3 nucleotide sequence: TGTGCCACCAGCAGAGGCTCTGAAGCTTTCTTT. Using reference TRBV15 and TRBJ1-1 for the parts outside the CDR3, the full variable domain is DAMVIQNPRYQVTQFGKPVTLSCSQTLNHNVMYWYQQKSSQAPKLLFHYYDKDFNNEADTPDNFQSRRPNTSFCFLDIRSPGLGDTAMYLCATSRGSEAFFGQGTRLTVV.

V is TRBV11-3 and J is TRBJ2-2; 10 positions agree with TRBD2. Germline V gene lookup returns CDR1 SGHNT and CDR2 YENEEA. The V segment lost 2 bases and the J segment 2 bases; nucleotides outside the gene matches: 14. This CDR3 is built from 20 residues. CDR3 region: CASSLNHWPSGGLNTGELFF. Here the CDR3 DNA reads TGTGCCAGCAGCTTAAATCATTGGCCTAGCGGGGGCCTAAACACCGGGGAGCTGTTTTTT.

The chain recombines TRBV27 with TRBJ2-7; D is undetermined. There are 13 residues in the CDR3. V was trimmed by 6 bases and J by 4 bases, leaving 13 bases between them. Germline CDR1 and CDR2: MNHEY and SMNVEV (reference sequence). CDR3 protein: CASSAGLGYEQYF. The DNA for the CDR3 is TGTGCCAGCAGCGCTGGCCTAGGGTACGAGCAGTACTTC.

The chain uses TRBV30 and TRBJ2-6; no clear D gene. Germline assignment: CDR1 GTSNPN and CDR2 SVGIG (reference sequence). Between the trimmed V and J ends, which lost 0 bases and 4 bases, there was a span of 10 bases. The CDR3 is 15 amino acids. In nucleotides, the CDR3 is TGTGCCTGGAGTGTATGGGGTCGGGGGGCCAACGTCCTGACTTTC. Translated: CAWSVWGRGANVLTF.

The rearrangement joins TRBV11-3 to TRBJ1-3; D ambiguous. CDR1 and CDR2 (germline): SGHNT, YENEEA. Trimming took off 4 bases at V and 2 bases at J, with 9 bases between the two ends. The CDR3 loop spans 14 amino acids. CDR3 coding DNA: TGTGCCAGCAGCTATTCGGGAGCTGGAAACACCATATATTTT. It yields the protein CASSYSGAGNTIYF.

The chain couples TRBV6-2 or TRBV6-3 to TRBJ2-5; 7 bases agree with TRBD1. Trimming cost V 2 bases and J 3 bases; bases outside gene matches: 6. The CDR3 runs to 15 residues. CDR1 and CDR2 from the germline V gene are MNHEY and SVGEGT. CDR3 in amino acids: CASSYAGTEKETQYF. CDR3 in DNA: TGTGCCAGCAGTTACGCCGGGACAGAAAAAGAGACCCAGTACTTC.

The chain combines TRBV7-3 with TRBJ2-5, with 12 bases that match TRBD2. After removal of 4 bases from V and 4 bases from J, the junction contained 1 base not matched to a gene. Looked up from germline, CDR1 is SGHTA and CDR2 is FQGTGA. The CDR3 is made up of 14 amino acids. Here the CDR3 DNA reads TGTGCCAGCAGCTCTAGCGGGAGGGGAGAGACCCAGTACTTC. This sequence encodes CASSSSGRGETQYF. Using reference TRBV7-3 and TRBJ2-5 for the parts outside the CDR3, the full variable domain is GAGVSQTPSNKVTEKGKYVELRCDPISGHTALYWYRQSLGQGPEFLIYFQGTGAADDSGLPNDRFFAVRPEGSVSTLKIQRTERGDSAVYLCASSSSGRGETQYFGPGTRLLVL.